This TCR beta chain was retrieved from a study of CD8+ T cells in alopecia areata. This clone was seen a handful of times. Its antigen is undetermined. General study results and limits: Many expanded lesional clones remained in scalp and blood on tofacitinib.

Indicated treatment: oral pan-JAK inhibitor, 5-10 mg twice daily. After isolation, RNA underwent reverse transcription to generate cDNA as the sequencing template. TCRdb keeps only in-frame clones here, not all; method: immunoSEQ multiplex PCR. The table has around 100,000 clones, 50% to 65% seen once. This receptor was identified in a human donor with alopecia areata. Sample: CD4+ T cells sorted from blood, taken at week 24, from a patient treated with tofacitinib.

CDR3 coding DNA: TGTGCCAGCAGCCCTCAGGGGGCTTATGAAAAACTGTTTTTT. Amino acid sequence: CASSPQGAYEKLFF. This chain connects TRBV11-3 to TRBJ1-4; 8 bases fit TRBD1. CDR3 length equals 14 residues. Trimming at V came to 5 bases and at J to 6 bases, leaving 5 bases not matched to a gene. Germline CDR1 SGHNT, CDR2 YENEEA.